This T cell receptor beta chain appears in the sequencing data of a study of blood T cells in healthy people across ages. Germline V lookup: CDR1 LGHNA, CDR2 YSLEER. The CDR3 sequence is 15 residues long. V was trimmed by 0 bases and J by 7 bases, leaving 15 bases between them. A second PCR of about 7 to 12 cycles used a sample-barcoded 5' primer and a J-beta primer mix. TCRdb processed the 5' RACE reads anew with MiXCR; each CDR3 protein has one entry. The sample has about 1.4 million distinct CDR3 sequences; 59% are singletons. This chain joins TRBV4-3 and TRBJ1-2; D is unclear. This receptor was identified in a man between 18 and 35 years old in good health. Sequenced material: blood. The chain's CDR3 is CASSQDRATAGGYTF. The CDR3 nucleotides are TGCGCCAGCAGCCAAGATCGGGCCACGGCGGGTGGCTACACCTTC.